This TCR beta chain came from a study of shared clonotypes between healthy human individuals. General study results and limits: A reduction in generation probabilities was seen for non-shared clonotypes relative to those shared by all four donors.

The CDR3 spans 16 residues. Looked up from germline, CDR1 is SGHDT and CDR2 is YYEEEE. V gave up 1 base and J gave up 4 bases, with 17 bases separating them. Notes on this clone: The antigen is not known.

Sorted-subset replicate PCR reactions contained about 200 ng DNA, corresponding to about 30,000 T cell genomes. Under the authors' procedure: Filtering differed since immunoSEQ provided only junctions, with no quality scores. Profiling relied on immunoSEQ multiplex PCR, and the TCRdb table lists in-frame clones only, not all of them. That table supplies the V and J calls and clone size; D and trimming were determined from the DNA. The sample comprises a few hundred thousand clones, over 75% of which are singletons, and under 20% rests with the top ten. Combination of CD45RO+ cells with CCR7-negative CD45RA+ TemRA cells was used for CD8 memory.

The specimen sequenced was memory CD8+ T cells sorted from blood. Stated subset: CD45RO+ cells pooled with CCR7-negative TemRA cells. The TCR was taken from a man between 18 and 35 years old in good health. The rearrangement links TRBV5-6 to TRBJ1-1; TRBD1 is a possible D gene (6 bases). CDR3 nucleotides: TGTGCCAGCAGCTTGTTCGGTGGGGGCGCGGGCACTGAAGCTTTCTTT. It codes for CASSLFGGGAGTEAFF.